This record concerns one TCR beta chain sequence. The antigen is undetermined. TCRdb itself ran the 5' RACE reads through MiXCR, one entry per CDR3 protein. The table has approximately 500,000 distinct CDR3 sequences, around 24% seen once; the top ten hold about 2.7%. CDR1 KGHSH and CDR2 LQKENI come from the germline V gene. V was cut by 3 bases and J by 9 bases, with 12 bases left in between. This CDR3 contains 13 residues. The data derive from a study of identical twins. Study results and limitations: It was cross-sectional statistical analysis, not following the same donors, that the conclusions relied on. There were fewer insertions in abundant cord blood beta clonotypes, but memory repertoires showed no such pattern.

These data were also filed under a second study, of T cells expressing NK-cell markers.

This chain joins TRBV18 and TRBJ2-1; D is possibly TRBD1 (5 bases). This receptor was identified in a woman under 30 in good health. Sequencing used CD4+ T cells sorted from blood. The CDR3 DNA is TGTGCCAGCTCACCGGAAAGCCAGGGTGAGCAGTTCTTC. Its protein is CASSPESQGEQFF.